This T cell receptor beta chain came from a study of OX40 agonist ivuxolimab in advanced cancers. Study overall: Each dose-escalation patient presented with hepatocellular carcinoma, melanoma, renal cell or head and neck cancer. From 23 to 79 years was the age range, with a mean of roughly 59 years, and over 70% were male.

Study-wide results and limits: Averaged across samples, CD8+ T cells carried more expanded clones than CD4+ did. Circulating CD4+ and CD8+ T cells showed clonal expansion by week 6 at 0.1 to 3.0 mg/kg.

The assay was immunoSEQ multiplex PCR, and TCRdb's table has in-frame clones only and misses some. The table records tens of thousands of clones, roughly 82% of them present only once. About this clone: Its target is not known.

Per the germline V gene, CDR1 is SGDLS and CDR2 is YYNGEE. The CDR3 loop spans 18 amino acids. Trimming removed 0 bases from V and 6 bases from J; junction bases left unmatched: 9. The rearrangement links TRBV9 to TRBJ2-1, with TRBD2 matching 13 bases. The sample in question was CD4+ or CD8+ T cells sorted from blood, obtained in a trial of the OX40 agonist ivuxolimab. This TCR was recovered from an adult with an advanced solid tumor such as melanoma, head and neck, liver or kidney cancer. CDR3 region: CASSVGVPGLAGSNEQFF. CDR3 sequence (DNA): TGTGCCAGCAGCGTAGGGGTCCCGGGACTAGCGGGAAGCAATGAGCAGTTCTTC.